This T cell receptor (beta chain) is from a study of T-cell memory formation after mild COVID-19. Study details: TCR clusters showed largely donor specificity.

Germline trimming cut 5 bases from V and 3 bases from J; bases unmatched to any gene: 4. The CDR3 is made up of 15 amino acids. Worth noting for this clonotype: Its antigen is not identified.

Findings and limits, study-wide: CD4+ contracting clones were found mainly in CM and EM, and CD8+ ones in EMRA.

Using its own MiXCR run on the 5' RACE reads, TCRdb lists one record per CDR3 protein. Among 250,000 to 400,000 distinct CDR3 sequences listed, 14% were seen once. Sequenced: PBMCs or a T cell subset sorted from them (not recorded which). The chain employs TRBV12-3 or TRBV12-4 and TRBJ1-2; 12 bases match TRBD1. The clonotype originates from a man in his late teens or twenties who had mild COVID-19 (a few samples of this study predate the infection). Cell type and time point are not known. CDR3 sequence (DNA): TGTGCCAGCAGTGCCTGGGACAGGGGGCACTATGGCTACACCTTC. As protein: CASSAWDRGHYGYTF.